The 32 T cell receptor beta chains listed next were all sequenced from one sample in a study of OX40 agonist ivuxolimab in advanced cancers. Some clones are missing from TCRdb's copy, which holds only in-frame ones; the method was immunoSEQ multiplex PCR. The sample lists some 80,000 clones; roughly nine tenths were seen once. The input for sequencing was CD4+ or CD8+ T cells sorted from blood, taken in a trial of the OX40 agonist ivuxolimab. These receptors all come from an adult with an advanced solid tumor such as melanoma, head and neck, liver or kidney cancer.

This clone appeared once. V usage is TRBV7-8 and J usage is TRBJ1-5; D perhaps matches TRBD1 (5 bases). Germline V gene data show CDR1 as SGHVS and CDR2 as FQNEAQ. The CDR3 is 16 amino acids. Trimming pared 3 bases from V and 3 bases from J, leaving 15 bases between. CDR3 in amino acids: CASSLGPGGINQPQHF. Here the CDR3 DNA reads TGTGCCAGCAGCTTGGGCCCCGGGGGTATCAATCAGCCCCAGCATTTT.

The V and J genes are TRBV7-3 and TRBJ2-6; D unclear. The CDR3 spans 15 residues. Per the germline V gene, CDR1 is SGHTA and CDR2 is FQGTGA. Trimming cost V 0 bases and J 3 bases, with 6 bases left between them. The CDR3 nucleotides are TGTGCCAGCAGCTTAACCGCCAGTGGGGCCAACGTCCTGACTTTC. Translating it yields CASSLTASGANVLTF. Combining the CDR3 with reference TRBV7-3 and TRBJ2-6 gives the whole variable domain GAGVSQTPSNKVTEKGKYVELRCDPISGHTALYWYRQSLGQGPEFLIYFQGTGAADDSGLPNDRFFAVRPEGSVSTLKIQRTERGDSAVYLCASSLTASGANVLTFGAGSRLTVL.

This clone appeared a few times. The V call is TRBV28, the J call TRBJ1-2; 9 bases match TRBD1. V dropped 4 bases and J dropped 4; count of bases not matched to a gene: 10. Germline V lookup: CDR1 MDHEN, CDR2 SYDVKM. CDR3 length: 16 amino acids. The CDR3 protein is CASSYLPGTGRYGYTF. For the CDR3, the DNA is TGTGCCAGCAGTTACCTTCCCGGGACAGGGCGCTATGGCTACACCTTC.

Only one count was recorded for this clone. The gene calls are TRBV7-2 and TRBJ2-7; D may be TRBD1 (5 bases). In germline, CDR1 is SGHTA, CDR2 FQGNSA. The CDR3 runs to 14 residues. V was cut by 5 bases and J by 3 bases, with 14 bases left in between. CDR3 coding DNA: TGTGCCAGCAGCGAATACAGGAGCAGCTACGAGCAGTACTTC. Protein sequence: CASSEYRSSYEQYF.

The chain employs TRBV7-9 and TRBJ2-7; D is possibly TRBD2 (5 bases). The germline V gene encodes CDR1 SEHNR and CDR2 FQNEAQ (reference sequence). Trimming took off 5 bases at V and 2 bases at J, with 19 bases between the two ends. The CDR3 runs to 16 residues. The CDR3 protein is CASSPLGVSTTYEQYF. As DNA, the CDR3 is TGTGCCAGCAGCCCCCTCGGGGTTTCGACTACCTACGAGCAGTACTTC.

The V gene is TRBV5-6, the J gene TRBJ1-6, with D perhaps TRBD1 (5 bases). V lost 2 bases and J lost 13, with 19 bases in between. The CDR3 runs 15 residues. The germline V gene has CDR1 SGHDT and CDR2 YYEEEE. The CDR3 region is CASSLILGASGPLHF. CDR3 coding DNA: TGTGCCAGCAGCTTAATATTAGGGGCGAGCGGGCCCCTCCACTTT. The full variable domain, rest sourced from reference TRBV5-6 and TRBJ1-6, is DAGVTQSPTHLIKTRGQQVTLRCSPKSGHDTVSWYQQALGQGPQFIFQYYEEEERQRGNFPDRFSGHQFPNYSSELNVNALLLGDSALYLCASSLILGASGPLHFGNGTRLTVT.

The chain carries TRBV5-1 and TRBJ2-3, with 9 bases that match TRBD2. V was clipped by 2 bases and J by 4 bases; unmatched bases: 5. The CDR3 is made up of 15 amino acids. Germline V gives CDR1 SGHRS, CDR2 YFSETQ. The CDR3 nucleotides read TGCGCCAGCAGCTTCTTAGCGGGAGTCGCAGATACGCAGTATTTT. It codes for CASSFLAGVADTQYF.

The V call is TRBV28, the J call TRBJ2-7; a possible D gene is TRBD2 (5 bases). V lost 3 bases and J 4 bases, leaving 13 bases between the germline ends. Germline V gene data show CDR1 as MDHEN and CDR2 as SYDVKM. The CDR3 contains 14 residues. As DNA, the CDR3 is TGTGCCAGCAGTTTGTCTAGCTCTGCGTACGAGCAGTACTTC. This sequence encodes CASSLSSSAYEQYF.

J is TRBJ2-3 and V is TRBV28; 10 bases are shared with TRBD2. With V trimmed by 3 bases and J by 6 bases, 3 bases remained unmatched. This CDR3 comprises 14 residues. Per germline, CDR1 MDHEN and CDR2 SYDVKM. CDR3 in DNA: TGTGCCAGCAGTTTGCTAGCGGGAGATGATACGCAGTATTTT. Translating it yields CASSLLAGDDTQYF.

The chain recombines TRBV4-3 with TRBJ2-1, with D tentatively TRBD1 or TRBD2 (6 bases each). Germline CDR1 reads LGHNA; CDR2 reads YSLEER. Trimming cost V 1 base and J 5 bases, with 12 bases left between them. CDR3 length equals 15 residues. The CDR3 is CASSQVGAGHNEQFF. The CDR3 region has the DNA TGCGCCAGCAGCCAAGTGGGGGCGGGGCACAATGAGCAGTTCTTC.

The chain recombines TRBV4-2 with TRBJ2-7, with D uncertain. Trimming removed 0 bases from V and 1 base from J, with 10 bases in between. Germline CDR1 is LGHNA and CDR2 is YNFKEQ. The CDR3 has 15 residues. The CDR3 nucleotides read TGTGCCAGCAGCCAAGATTTCGGCAGATCCTACGAGCAGTACTTC. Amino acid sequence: CASSQDFGRSYEQYF.

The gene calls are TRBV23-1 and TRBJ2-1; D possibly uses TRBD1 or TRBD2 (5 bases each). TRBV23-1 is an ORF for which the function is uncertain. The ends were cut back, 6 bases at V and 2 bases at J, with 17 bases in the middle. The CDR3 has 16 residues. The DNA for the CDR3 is TGCGCCAGCAGCCTGCCCACCGGGGACCCCTACAATGAGCAGTTCTTC. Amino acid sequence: CASSLPTGDPYNEQFF.

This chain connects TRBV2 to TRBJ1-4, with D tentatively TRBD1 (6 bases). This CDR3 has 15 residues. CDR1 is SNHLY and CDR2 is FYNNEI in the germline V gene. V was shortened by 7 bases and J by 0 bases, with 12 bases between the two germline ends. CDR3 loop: CASTARGSTNEKLFF. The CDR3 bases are TGTGCCAGCACGGCCAGGGGATCAACTAATGAAAAACTGTTTTTT. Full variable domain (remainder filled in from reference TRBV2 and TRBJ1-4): EPEVTQTPSHQVTQMGQEVILRCVPISNHLYFYWYRQILGQKVEFLVSFYNNEISEKSEIFDDQFSVERPDGSNFTLKIRSTKLEDSAMYFCASTARGSTNEKLFFGSGTQLSVL.

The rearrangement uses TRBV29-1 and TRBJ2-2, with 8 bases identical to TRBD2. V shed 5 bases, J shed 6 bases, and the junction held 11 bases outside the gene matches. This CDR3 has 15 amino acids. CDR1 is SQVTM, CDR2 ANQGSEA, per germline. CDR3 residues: CSVWVGTRGPGELFF. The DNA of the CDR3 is TGCAGCGTTTGGGTCGGGACTAGGGGTCCCGGGGAGCTGTTTTTT.

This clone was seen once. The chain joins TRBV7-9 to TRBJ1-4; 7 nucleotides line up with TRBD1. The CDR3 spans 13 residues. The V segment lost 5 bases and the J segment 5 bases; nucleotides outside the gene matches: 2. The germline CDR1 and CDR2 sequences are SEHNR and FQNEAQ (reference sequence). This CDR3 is CASSQTGNEKLFF. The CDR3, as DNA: TGTGCCAGCAGCCAGACAGGGAATGAAAAACTGTTTTTT.

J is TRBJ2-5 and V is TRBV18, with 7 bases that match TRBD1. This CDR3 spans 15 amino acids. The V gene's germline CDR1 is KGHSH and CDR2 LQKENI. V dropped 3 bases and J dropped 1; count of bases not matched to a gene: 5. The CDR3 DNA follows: TGTGCCAGCTCACCTGTCGCAGGGGGCCAAGAGACCCAGTACTTC. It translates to CASSPVAGGQETQYF.

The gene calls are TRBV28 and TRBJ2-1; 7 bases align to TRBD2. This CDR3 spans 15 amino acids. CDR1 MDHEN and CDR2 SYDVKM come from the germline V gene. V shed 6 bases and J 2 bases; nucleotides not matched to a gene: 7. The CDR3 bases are TGTGCCAGCAGACACAGCGGGGAGACCTACAATGAGCAGTTCTTC. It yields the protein CASRHSGETYNEQFF.

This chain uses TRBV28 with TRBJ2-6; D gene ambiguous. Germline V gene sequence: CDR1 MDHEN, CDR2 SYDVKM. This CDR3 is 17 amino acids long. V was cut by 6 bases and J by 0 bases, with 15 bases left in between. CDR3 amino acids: CASSPGGPFSGANVLTF. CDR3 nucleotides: TGTGCCAGCAGCCCAGGTGGTCCCTTCTCTGGGGCCAACGTCCTGACTTTC.

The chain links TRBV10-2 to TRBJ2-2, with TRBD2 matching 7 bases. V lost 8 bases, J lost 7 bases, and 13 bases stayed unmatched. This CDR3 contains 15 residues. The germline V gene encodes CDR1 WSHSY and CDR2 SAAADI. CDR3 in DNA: TGCGCCAGCTGTAGAGGACTAGGGGTGGGCGGGGAGCTGTTTTTT. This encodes CASCRGLGVGGELFF.

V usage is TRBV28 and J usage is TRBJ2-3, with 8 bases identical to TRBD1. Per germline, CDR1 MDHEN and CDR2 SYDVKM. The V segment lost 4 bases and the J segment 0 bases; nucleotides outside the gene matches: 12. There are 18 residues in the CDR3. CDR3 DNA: TGTGCCAGCAGTTCGGGATGGACAGGGAGATCCAGCACAGATACGCAGTATTTT. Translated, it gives CASSSGWTGRSSTDTQYF.

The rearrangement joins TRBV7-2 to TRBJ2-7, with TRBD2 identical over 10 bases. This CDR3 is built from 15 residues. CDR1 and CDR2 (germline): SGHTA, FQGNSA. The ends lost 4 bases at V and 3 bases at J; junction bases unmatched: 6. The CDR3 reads CASSSLLAGFYEQYF. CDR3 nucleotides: TGTGCCAGCAGCTCTCTACTAGCGGGATTCTACGAGCAGTACTTC. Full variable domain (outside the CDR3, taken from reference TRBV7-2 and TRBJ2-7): GAGVSQSPSNKVTEKGKDVELRCDPISGHTALYWYRQSLGQGLEFLIYFQGNSAPDKSGLPSDRFSAERTGGSVSTLTIQRTQQEDSAVYLCASSSLLAGFYEQYFGPGTRLTVT.

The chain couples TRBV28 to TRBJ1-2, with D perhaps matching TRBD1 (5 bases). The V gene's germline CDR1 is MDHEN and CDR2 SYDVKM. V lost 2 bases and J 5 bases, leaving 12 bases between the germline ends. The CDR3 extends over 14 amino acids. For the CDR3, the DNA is TGTGCCAGCAGTTTAGACAGAGAGTCTTATGGCTACACCTTC. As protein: CASSLDRESYGYTF.

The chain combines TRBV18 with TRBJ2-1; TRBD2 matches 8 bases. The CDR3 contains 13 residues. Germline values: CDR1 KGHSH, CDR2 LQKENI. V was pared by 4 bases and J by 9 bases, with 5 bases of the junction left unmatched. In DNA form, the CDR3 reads TGTGCCAGCTCACTACTAGCGGCCAGTGAGCAGTTCTTC. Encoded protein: CASSLLAASEQFF.

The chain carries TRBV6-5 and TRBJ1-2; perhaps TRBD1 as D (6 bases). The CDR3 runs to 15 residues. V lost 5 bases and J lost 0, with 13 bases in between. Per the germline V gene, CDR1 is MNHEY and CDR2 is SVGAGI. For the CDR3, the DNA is TGTGCCAGCAGTGTCCGGGGGGCAGCTAACTATGGCTACACCTTC. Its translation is CASSVRGAANYGYTF.

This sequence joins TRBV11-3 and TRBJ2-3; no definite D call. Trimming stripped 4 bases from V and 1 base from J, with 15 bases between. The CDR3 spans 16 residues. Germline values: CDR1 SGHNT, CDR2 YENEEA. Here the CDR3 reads CASSSRILAGTDTQYF. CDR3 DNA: TGTGCCAGCAGCTCCCGGATCCTCGCGGGCACAGATACGCAGTATTTT.

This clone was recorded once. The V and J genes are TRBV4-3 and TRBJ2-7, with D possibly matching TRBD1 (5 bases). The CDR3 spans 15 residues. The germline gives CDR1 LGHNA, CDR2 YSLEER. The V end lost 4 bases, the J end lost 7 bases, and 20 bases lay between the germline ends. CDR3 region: CASSRGRAGYQEQYF. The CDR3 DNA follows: TGCGCCAGCAGCCGAGGCAGGGCAGGGTATCAAGAGCAGTACTTC.

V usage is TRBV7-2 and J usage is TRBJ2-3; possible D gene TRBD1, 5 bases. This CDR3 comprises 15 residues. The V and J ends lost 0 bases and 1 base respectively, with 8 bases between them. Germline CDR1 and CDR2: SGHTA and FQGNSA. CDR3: CASSLASRGTDTQYF. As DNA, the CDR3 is TGTGCCAGCAGCTTAGCCAGCAGGGGCACAGATACGCAGTATTTT.

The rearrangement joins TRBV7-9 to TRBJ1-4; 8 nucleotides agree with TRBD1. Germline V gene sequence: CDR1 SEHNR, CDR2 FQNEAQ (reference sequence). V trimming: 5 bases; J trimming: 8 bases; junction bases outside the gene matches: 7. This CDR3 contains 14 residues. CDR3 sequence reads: CASSVGTGKEKLFF. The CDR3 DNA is TGTGCCAGCAGCGTAGGGACAGGAAAGGAAAAACTGTTTTTT.

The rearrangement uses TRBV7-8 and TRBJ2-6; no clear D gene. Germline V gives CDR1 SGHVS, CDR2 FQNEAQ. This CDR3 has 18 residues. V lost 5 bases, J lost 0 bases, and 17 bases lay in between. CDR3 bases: TGTGCCAGCAGCCTTACACCGACAACTTTCTCTGGGGCCAACGTCCTGACTTTC. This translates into CASSLTPTTFSGANVLTF.

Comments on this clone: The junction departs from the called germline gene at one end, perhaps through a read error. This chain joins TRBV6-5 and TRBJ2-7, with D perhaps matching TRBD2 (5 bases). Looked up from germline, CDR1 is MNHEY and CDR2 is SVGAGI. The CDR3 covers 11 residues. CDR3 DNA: TGTGCCAGCAGTCCCCCGGGAACGGACCCATTC. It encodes CASSPPGTDPF.

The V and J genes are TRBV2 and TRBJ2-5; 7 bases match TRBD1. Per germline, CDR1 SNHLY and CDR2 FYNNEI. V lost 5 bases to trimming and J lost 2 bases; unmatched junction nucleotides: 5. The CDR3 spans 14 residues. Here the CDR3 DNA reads TGTGCCAGCAGTCGCCGACAGGGACAAGAGACCCAGTACTTC. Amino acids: CASSRRQGQETQYF. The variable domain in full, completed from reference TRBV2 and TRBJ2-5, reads EPEVTQTPSHQVTQMGQEVILRCVPISNHLYFYWYRQILGQKVEFLVSFYNNEISEKSEIFDDQFSVERPDGSNFTLKIRSTKLEDSAMYFCASSRRQGQETQYFGPGTRLLVL.

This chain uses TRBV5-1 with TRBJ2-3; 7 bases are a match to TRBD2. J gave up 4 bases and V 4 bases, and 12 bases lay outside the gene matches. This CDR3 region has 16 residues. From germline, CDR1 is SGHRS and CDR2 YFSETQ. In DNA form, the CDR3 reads TGCGCCAGCAGCATAGGGACCAACGCGGGAGCAGATACGCAGTATTTT. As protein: CASSIGTNAGADTQYF.